This T cell receptor beta chain is from a study of cytomegalovirus exposure and HLA in healthy donors. Amplification used 60 Vbeta primers and 13 Jbeta primers. Sequencing used immunoSEQ multiplex PCR; TCRdb keeps in-frame clones, though not all of them. Here the sample spans more than 95,000 clones, approximately 70% being singletons. There are 16 residues in the CDR3. V gave up 0 bases and J gave up 0 bases, with 9 bases separating them. Germline V gene sequence: CDR1 LGHNA, CDR2 YNFKEQ. This clonotype was obtained from a man aged 30 to 39 in good health and CMV-seronegative. The chain links TRBV4-2 to TRBJ1-3; unclear D gene. Specimen: PBMCs. The CDR3 protein is CASSQETGSSGNTIYF. CDR3 in DNA: TGTGCCAGCAGCCAAGAGACGGGAAGCTCTGGAAACACCATATATTTT.